The 30 T cell receptor beta chains below come from one sample, sequenced in a study of blood T cell repertoires in COVID-19. The protocol was immunoSEQ multiplex PCR, while the TCRdb copy is restricted to in-frame clones and leaves out a portion. This table has 79,000 or so clones, around 88% appearing once. Sequencing was done on a sample of peripheral blood. Receptor source: a human donor in a cohort sampled during active COVID-19.

This chain links TRBV5-1 with TRBJ2-5, with 9 bases matching TRBD2. The ends lost 1 base at V and 5 bases at J; junction bases unmatched: 6. Per germline, CDR1 SGHRS and CDR2 YFSETQ. CDR3 length: 15 amino acids. The CDR3 region is CASSLIAGVAETQYF. In nucleotides, the CDR3 is TGCGCCAGCAGCTTGATAGCGGGAGTAGCTGAGACCCAGTACTTC. Using reference TRBV5-1 and TRBJ2-5 for the parts outside the CDR3, the full variable domain is KAGVTQTPRYLIKTRGQQVTLSCSPISGHRSVSWYQQTPGQGLQFLFEYFSETQRNKGNFPGRFSGRQFSNSRSEMNVSTLELGDSALYLCASSLIAGVAETQYFGPGTRLLVL.

The J gene is TRBJ2-1, the V gene TRBV6-5; 9 bases fit TRBD1. V lost 6 bases and J lost 7; bases outside the gene matches: 4. Germline V lookup: CDR1 MNHEY, CDR2 SVGAGI. The CDR3 has 13 amino acids. DNA for the CDR3: TGTGCCAGCAGCCAGGACAGGGGAAATGAGCAGTTCTTC. This translates into CASSQDRGNEQFF.

The chain joins TRBV24-1 to TRBJ2-2; D is unresolved. V was shortened by 8 bases and J by 4 bases, with 10 bases between the two germline ends. The CDR3 is 13 residues long. Looked up from germline, CDR1 is KGHDR and CDR2 is SFDVKD. The CDR3 is CATNRLGTGELFF. For the CDR3, the DNA is TGTGCCACCAACAGATTGGGCACCGGGGAGCTGTTTTTT.

This chain links TRBV2 with TRBJ1-4, with D possibly being TRBD1 (5 bases). Trimming stripped 8 bases from V and 8 bases from J, with 15 bases between. The CDR3 spans 13 residues. CDR1 and CDR2 from the germline V gene are SNHLY and FYNNEI. CDR3 sequence reads: CASLRARAEKLFF. The CDR3 DNA reads as TGTGCCAGCCTCAGGGCGCGAGCCGAAAAACTGTTTTTT.

This clone was detected only a few times. The rearrangement uses TRBV10-1 and TRBJ2-2, with 12 bases aligning to TRBD1. Germline CDR1 reads WNHNN; CDR2 reads SYGVQD (reference sequence). Trimming took 6 bases from V and 4 from J; bases not matched to a gene: 9. This CDR3 is built from 17 residues. CDR3 in amino acids: CASRAIRDRGRTGELFF. The CDR3 DNA follows: TGCGCCAGCAGAGCCATCCGGGACAGGGGGCGCACCGGGGAGCTGTTTTTT.

This chain connects TRBV11-1 to TRBJ1-1; D may be TRBD1 (6 bases). The germline V and J ends were trimmed by 2 bases and 5 bases, with 9 bases remaining between them. The germline CDR1 and CDR2 sequences are SGHAT and FQDESV (reference sequence). This CDR3 has 13 residues. CDR3 loop: CASSLYRETEAFF. CDR3 nucleotides: TGTGCCAGCAGCTTATACAGGGAAACTGAAGCTTTCTTT.

CDR3 loop: CASVLAGRQETQYF. The CDR3 region has the DNA TGTGCCAGCGTCTTAGCGGGAAGGCAAGAGACCCAGTACTTC. The chain is built from TRBV28 and TRBJ2-5, with TRBD2 identical over 8 bases. CDR3 length: 14 amino acids. The germline V gene has CDR1 MDHEN and CDR2 SYDVKM. Germline trimming cut 8 bases from V and 2 bases from J; bases unmatched to any gene: 7. The complete variable domain, with remaining parts taken from reference TRBV28 and TRBJ2-5, reads DVKVTQSSRYLVKRTGEKVFLECVQDMDHENMFWYRQDPGLGLRLIYFSYDVKMKEKGDIPEGYSVSREKKERFSLILESASTNQTSMYLCASVLAGRQETQYFGPGTRLLVL.

The V and J genes are TRBV18 and TRBJ2-3; no clear D gene. Trimming stripped 2 bases from V and 0 bases from J, with 6 bases between. CDR3 size: 14 residues. Germline CDR1 is KGHSH and CDR2 is LQKENI. CDR3 amino acids: CASSPTPSTDTQYF. For the CDR3, the DNA is TGTGCCAGCTCACCAACACCAAGCACAGATACGCAGTATTTT. The variable domain in full, completed from reference TRBV18 and TRBJ2-3, reads NAGVMQNPRHLVRRRGQEARLRCSPMKGHSHVYWYRQLPEEGLKFMVYLQKENIIDESGMPKERFSAEFPKEGPSILRIQQVVRGDSAAYFCASSPTPSTDTQYFGPGTRLTVL.

This chain connects TRBV6-5 to TRBJ2-3; D is uncertain. Trimming shortened V by 5 bases and J by 4 bases, and 4 bases separated the two germline ends. The CDR3 contains 11 residues. Per the germline V gene, CDR1 is MNHEY and CDR2 is SVGAGI. CDR3 protein: CASSRSDTQYF. DNA of the CDR3: TGTGCCAGCAGTCGTTCAGATACGCAGTATTTT.

The V call is TRBV10-1, the J call TRBJ2-3; D gene unclear. Per germline, CDR1 WNHNN and CDR2 SYGVQD (reference sequence). The CDR3 is 13 amino acids. V was clipped by 6 bases and J by 8 bases, with 15 bases between them. The CDR3 DNA reads TGCGCCAGCAGCTCCCCGGGTGGCGTTACGCAGTATTTT. Translated: CASSSPGGVTQYF.

This chain uses TRBV4-2 with TRBJ1-6; tentatively, D is TRBD1 (6 bases). Per germline, CDR1 LGHNA and CDR2 YNFKEQ. The V gene lost 2 bases and the J gene lost 8 bases, with 13 bases spanning the gap. The CDR3 is 15 residues long. Written as DNA, the CDR3 is TGTGCCAGCAGCCAAAAACAGGGTCGAGATTCACCCCTCCACTTT. It yields the protein CASSQKQGRDSPLHF.

The chain joins TRBV5-1 to TRBJ2-7, with TRBD1 matching 7 bases. Germline lookup yields CDR1 SGHRS and CDR2 YFSETQ. The CDR3 is 15 amino acids. Trimming at V came to 1 base and at J to 3 bases, leaving 7 bases not matched to a gene. The chain's CDR3 is CASSLWGQKNYEQYF. The DNA of the CDR3 is TGCGCCAGCAGCTTGTGGGGACAGAAGAACTACGAGCAGTACTTC. The whole variable domain, filled in from reference TRBV5-1 and TRBJ2-7, reads KAGVTQTPRYLIKTRGQQVTLSCSPISGHRSVSWYQQTPGQGLQFLFEYFSETQRNKGNFPGRFSGRQFSNSRSEMNVSTLELGDSALYLCASSLWGQKNYEQYFGPGTRLTVT.

The rearrangement uses TRBV28 and TRBJ1-2, with D perhaps matching TRBD1 (5 bases). The CDR3 is 12 residues long. CDR1 MDHEN and CDR2 SYDVKM come from the germline V gene. V was trimmed by 3 bases and J by 8 bases, leaving 10 bases between them. Here the CDR3 DNA reads TGTGCCAGCAGTTTGTCAGGGTCCGGCTACACCTTC. The encoded protein is CASSLSGSGYTF.

The V call is TRBV7-2, the J call TRBJ2-1; possibly TRBD2 for D (5 bases). V dropped 4 bases and J dropped 5 bases, with 15 bases sitting between them. Germline V lookup: CDR1 SGHTA, CDR2 FQGNSA. The CDR3 is 15 residues long. CDR3 amino acids: CASSSSRVLDNEQFF. The CDR3, as DNA: TGTGCCAGCAGCTCCTCCCGGGTACTAGACAATGAGCAGTTCTTC.

The genes are TRBV5-1 and TRBJ2-7, with 7 bases identical to TRBD2. CDR3 length: 16 residues. V shed 4 bases and J 5 bases; nucleotides not matched to a gene: 15. Germline CDR1 and CDR2: SGHRS and YFSETQ. The CDR3 here is CASSAIPGGGTHEQYF. Written as DNA, the CDR3 is TGCGCCAGCAGCGCGATTCCCGGGGGAGGGACCCACGAGCAGTACTTC. The full variable domain, in which reference TRBV5-1 and TRBJ2-7 provide the parts outside the CDR3, is KAGVTQTPRYLIKTRGQQVTLSCSPISGHRSVSWYQQTPGQGLQFLFEYFSETQRNKGNFPGRFSGRQFSNSRSEMNVSTLELGDSALYLCASSAIPGGGTHEQYFGPGTRLTVT.

The chain employs TRBV28 and TRBJ2-3, with 9 positions matching TRBD2. The CDR3 extends over 15 amino acids. Losses at the gene ends were 5 bases for V and 1 base for J; bases not matched to a gene: 4. CDR1 MDHEN and CDR2 SYDVKM come from the germline V gene. The CDR3 region has the DNA TGTGCCAGCAGTCCCTGGACTAGCGGCACAGATACGCAGTATTTT. Translated, it gives CASSPWTSGTDTQYF.

The chain links TRBV27 to TRBJ2-7; 10 bases are shared with TRBD2. The CDR3 length is 16 residues. V gave up 2 bases and J gave up 3 bases; unmatched junction bases: 7. Germline loops: CDR1 MNHEY, CDR2 SMNVEV (reference sequence). CDR3 protein: CASSLRAASGGYEQYF. The CDR3 region has the DNA TGTGCCAGCAGTTTACGGGCGGCTAGCGGGGGCTACGAGCAGTACTTC.

This clone has only one observation. V gene TRBV5-1 combines with J gene TRBJ2-1; TRBD2 matches 10 bases. V was pared by 4 bases and J by 9 bases, with 10 bases of the junction left unmatched. Germline CDR1 is SGHRS and CDR2 is YFSETQ. The CDR3 length is 15 residues. CDR3 sequence reads: CASSPTSGGATEQFF. CDR3 nucleotides: TGCGCCAGCAGCCCTACAAGCGGGGGGGCCACTGAGCAGTTCTTC.

The rearrangement joins TRBV28 to TRBJ1-2, with 8 nucleotides matching TRBD1. The CDR3 loop spans 14 amino acids. Germline loops: CDR1 MDHEN, CDR2 SYDVKM. Germline trimming cut 10 bases from V and 3 bases from J; bases unmatched to any gene: 10. CDR3 DNA: TGTGCCACCAGGCAGGACAGGGCGCACTATGGCTACACCTTC. Encoded protein: CATRQDRAHYGYTF.

The chain links TRBV5-4 to TRBJ1-6; 8 bases match TRBD1. Trimming cost V 0 bases and J 8 bases; bases outside gene matches: 1. CDR3 length: 14 residues. CDR1 and CDR2 from the germline V gene are SGHNT and YYREEE (reference sequence). The CDR3 loop reads CASSLDRGDSPLHF. The DNA of the CDR3 is TGTGCCAGCAGCTTGGACAGGGGGGATTCACCCCTCCACTTT.

J is TRBJ1-2 and V is TRBV6-2 or TRBV6-3; D gene uncertain. This CDR3 is built from 14 residues. V lost 6 bases and J 3 bases, leaving 14 bases between the germline ends. CDR1 is MNHEY, CDR2 SVGEGT, per germline. The CDR3 DNA is TGTGCCAGCAGCAAAGCCGGGTACGACTATGGCTACACCTTC. It yields the protein CASSKAGYDYGYTF.

V and J are TRBV5-4 and TRBJ1-6; a weak D match, TRBD1 (5 bases). CDR1 is SGHNT and CDR2 is YYREEE in the germline V gene (reference sequence). The CDR3 sequence is 14 residues long. The V gene lost 0 bases and the J gene lost 9 bases, with 10 bases spanning the gap. The CDR3 bases are TGTGCCAGCAGCTTGGCCCAGGGTCCTTCACCCCTCCACTTT. Translated: CASSLAQGPSPLHF.

This clone turned up a few times. CDR3 in DNA: TGTGCCAGCAGTTACGAGGGGGGGCGTGTTAGTGAGCAGTTCTTC. This sequence encodes CASSYEGGRVSEQFF. V gene TRBV6-5 combines with J gene TRBJ2-1, with D maybe TRBD2 (7 bases). The CDR3 is made up of 15 amino acids. The germline gives CDR1 MNHEY, CDR2 SVGAGI. V gave up 2 bases and J gave up 9 bases, with 17 bases separating them.

J is TRBJ2-3 and V is TRBV19; D possibly corresponds to TRBD1 (6 bases). Germline values: CDR1 LNHDA, CDR2 SQIVND (reference sequence). V dropped 5 bases and J dropped 2 bases, with 11 bases sitting between them. CDR3 length: 14 residues. As DNA, the CDR3 is TGTGCCAGTAGTGAGGCAGGGGACACAGATACGCAGTATTTT. Its translation: CASSEAGDTDTQYF.

The chain combines TRBV19 with TRBJ2-6; 8 bases agree with TRBD1. The CDR3 sequence is 18 residues long. The V gene end was trimmed by 0 bases and the J gene end by 0 bases; junction bases not matched to a gene: 4. CDR1 and CDR2 from the germline V gene are LNHDA and SQIVND (reference sequence). The CDR3 is CASSIEGTGFSGANVLTF. In nucleotides, the CDR3 is TGTGCCAGTAGTATAGAAGGGACAGGATTCTCTGGGGCCAACGTCCTGACTTTC.

The rearrangement joins TRBV7-9 to TRBJ1-1; D is perhaps TRBD1 (6 bases). The V gene lost 5 bases and the J gene lost 1 base, with 17 bases spanning the gap. Germline V gene sequence: CDR1 SEHNR, CDR2 FQNEAQ (reference sequence). The CDR3 has 16 amino acids. The CDR3 nucleotides are TGTGCCAGCAGCCCGATGAGTGCCAGGGGGAACACTGAAGCTTTCTTT. It specifies CASSPMSARGNTEAFF.

The chain combines TRBV7-8 with TRBJ1-2; D not resolved. This CDR3 is built from 13 residues. Trimming removed 5 bases from V and 0 bases from J, with 7 bases in between. CDR1 SGHVS and CDR2 FQNEAQ come from the germline V gene. For the CDR3, the DNA is TGTGCCAGCAGCCCAGACACTAACTATGGCTACACCTTC. Amino acids: CASSPDTNYGYTF.

This chain links TRBV19 with TRBJ2-7, with D possibly being TRBD1 (6 bases). Germline V CDR1 and CDR2: LNHDA, SQIVND (reference sequence). Trimming removed 1 base at V and 1 base at J, with 8 bases between. The CDR3 is made up of 14 amino acids. This chain's CDR3 is CASSIAGTSYEQYF. In DNA, the CDR3 is TGTGCCAGTAGTATAGCAGGGACATCCTACGAGCAGTACTTC.

The rearrangement links TRBV25-1 to TRBJ2-1, with D possibly matching TRBD2 (5 bases). Trimming stripped 5 bases from V and 9 bases from J, with 11 bases between. Germline values: CDR1 MGHDK, CDR2 SYGVNS. CDR3 length: 12 amino acids. DNA of the CDR3: TGTGCCAGCAGTATCGTGGCGGGTGAGCAGTTCTTC. Amino acids: CASSIVAGEQFF.

J is TRBJ2-5 and V is TRBV5-1, with D hard to call. The ends were cut back, 1 base at V and 4 bases at J, with 5 bases in the middle. The germline CDR1 and CDR2 sequences are SGHRS and YFSETQ. The CDR3 runs 12 residues. The CDR3 DNA follows: TGCGCCAGCAGCTTGCCCTTAGAGACCCAGTACTTC. Amino acid sequence: CASSLPLETQYF.